The sequence of this T cell receptor beta chain was determined in a study of T cell responses to AZD1222 COVID-19 vaccine. Clones were sequenced by immunoSEQ multiplex PCR, and TCRdb holds only the in-frame ones, with some missing. Counted here are about 110,000 clones, 85% to 95% occurring once; the ten biggest clones make up under 10%. Germline-derived CDR1 and CDR2 are LGHNA and YNFKEQ. V was shortened by 2 bases and J by 0 bases, with 10 bases between the two germline ends. This CDR3 is built from 16 residues. This TCR was sampled from an adult in good health. This sequence joins TRBV4-2 and TRBJ1-4, with unresolved D. Sequencing used peripheral blood, obtained on day 0 of AZD1222 vaccination. The CDR3 reads CASSQNNRATNEKLFF. The CDR3 DNA sequence: TGTGCCAGCAGCCAAAACAACCGGGCAACTAATGAAAAACTGTTTTTT.